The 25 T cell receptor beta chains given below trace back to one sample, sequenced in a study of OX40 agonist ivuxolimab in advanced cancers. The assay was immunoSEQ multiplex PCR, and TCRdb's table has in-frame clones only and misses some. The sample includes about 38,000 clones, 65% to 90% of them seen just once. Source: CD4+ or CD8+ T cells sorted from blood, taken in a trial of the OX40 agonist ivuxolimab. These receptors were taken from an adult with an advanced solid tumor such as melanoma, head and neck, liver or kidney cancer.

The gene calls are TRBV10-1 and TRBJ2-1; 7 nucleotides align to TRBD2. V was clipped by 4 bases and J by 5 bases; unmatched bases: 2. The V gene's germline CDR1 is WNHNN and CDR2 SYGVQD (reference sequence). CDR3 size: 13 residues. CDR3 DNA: TGCGCCAGCAGTGGGGGACTAAACAATGAGCAGTTCTTC. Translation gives CASSGGLNNEQFF.

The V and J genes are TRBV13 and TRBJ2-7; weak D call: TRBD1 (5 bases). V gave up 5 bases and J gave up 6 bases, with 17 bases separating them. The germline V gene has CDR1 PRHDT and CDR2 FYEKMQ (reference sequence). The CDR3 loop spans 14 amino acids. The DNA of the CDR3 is TGTGCCAGCAGCAAGGCGCAGGGTCTGGCCGAGCAGTACTTC. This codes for CASSKAQGLAEQYF. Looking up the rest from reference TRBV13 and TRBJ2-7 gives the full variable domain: AAGVIQSPRHLIKEKRETATLKCYPIPRHDTVYWYQQGPGQDPQFLISFYEKMQSDKGSIPDRFSAQQFSDYHSELNMSSLELGDSALYFCASSKAQGLAEQYFGPGTRLTVT.

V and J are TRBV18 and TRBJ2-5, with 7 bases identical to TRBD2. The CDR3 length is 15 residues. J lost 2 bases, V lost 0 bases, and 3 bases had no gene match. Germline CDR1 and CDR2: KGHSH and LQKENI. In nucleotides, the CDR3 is TGTGCCAGCTCACCACCGCTAGCGGTTCAAGAGACCCAGTACTTC. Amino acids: CASSPPLAVQETQYF.

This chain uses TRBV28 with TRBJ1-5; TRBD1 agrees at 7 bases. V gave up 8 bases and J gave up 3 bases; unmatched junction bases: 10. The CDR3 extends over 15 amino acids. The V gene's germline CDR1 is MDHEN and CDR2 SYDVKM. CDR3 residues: CASHTGDLVNQPQHF. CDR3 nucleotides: TGTGCCAGCCATACAGGGGATCTGGTCAATCAGCCCCAGCATTTT.

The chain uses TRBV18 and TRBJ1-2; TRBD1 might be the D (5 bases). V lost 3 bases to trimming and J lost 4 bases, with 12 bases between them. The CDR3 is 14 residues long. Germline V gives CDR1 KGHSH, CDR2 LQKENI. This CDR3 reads CASSPEAGFYGYTF. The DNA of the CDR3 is TGTGCCAGCTCACCCGAGGCAGGGTTCTATGGCTACACCTTC.

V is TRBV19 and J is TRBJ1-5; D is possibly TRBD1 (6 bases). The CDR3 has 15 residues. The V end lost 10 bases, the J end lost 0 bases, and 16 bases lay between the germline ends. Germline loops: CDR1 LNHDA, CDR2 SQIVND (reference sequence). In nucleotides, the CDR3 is TGTGCCACCATCGGACAGACCTATAGCAATCAGCCCCAGCATTTT. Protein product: CATIGQTYSNQPQHF.

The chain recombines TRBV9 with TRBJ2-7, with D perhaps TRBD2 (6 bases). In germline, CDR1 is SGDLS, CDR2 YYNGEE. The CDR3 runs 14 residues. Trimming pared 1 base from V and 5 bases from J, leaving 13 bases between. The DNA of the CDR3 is TGTGCCAGCAGCGTAAGGTGGGAGGTCCACGAGCAGTACTTC. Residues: CASSVRWEVHEQYF.

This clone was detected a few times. The CDR3 DNA follows: TGCGCCAGCAGCCGCAACCCTCCGGGACAGGGCCACGAGCAGTACTTC. This translates into CASSRNPPGQGHEQYF. The V gene is TRBV4-1, the J gene TRBJ2-7; 9 bases align to TRBD1. This CDR3 is built from 16 residues. Germline CDR1 and CDR2: MGHRA and YSYEKL. The J segment lost 5 bases and the V segment lost 4 bases, leaving 12 bases of the junction unmatched.

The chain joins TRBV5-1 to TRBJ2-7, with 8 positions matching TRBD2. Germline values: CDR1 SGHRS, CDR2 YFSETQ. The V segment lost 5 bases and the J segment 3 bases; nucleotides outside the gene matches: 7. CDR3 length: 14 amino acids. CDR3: CASRLGLEFYEQYF. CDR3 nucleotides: TGCGCCAGCAGACTGGGACTAGAGTTCTACGAGCAGTACTTC.

The CDR3 protein is CASSMTSGYTGELFF. In DNA form, the CDR3 reads TGTGCCAGTAGTATGACTAGCGGGTACACCGGGGAGCTGTTTTTT. The genes are TRBV19 and TRBJ2-2, with 10 nucleotides matching TRBD2. Trimming removed 3 bases from V and 3 bases from J; junction bases left unmatched: 1. The germline CDR1 and CDR2 sequences are LNHDA and SQIVND (reference sequence). The CDR3 has 15 residues. The full variable domain, rest sourced from reference TRBV19 and TRBJ2-2, is DGGITQSPKYLFRKEGQNVTLSCEQNLNHDAMYWYRQDPGQGLRLIYYSQIVNDFQKGDIAEGYSVSREKKESFPLTVTSAQKNPTAFYLCASSMTSGYTGELFFGEGSRLTVL.

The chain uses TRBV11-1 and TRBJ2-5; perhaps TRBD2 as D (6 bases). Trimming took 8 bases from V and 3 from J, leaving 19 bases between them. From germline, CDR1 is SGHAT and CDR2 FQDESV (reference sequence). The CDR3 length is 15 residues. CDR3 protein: CASGYWRRDEETQYF. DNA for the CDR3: TGTGCCAGCGGTTATTGGCGGCGGGACGAAGAGACCCAGTACTTC.

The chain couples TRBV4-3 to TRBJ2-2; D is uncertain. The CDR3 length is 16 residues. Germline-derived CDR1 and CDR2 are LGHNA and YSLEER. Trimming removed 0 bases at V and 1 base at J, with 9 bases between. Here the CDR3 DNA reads TGCGCCAGCAGCCAAGATTGGCCAGAGAACACCGGGGAGCTGTTTTTT. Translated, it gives CASSQDWPENTGELFF.

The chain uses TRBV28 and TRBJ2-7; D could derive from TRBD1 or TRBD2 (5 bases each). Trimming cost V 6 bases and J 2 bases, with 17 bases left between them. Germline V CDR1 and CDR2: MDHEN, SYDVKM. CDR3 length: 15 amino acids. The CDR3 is CASRTGRAVTYEQYF. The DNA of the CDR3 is TGTGCCAGCAGGACGGGACGGGCTGTAACCTACGAGCAGTACTTC.

CDR3 region: CSVVWSRNTGELFF. The CDR3 bases are TGCAGCGTTGTGTGGAGTCGCAACACCGGGGAGCTGTTTTTT. This chain connects TRBV29-1 to TRBJ2-2; D gene ambiguous. Germline V gives CDR1 SQVTM, CDR2 ANQGSEA. The CDR3 totals 14 residues. V was shortened by 4 bases and J by 2 bases, with 11 bases between the two germline ends.

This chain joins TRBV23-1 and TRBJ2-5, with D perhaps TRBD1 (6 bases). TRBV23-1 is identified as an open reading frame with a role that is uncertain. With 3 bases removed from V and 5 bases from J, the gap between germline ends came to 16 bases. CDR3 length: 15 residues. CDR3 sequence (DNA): TGCGCCAGCAGTCATTCCGACAGGCCGGGGGAGACCCAGTACTTC. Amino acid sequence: CASSHSDRPGETQYF.

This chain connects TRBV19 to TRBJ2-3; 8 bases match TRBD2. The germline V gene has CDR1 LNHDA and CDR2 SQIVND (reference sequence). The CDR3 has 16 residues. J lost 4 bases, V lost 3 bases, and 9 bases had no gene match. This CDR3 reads CASSIGTGGPSDTQYF. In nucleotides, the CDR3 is TGTGCCAGTAGTATCGGTACGGGAGGGCCTTCAGATACGCAGTATTTT.

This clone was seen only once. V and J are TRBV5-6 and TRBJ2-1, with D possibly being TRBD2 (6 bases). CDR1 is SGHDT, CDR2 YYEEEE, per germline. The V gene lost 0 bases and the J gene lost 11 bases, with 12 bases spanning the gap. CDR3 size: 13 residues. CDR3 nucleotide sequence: TGTGCCAGCAGCTTGGGGGGAGGAGTTCAGCAGTTCTTC. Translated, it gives CASSLGGGVQQFF.

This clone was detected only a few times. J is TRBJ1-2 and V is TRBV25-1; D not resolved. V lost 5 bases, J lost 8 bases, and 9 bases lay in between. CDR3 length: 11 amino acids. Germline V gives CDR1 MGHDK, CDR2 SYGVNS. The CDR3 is CASSNPRGYTF. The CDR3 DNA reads TGTGCCAGCAGTAACCCACGGGGCTACACCTTC.

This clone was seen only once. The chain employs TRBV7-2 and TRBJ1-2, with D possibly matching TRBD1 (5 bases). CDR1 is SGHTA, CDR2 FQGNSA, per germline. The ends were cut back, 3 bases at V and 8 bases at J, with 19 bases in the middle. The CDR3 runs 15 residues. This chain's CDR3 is CASSFPQGGKRGYTF. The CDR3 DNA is TGTGCCAGCAGCTTCCCCCAGGGCGGGAAGAGGGGCTACACCTTC.

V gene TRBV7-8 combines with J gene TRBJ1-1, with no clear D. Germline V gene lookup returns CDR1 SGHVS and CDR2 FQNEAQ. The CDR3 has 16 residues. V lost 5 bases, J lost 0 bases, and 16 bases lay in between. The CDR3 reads CASSPRPATLNTEAFF. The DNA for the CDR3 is TGTGCCAGCAGCCCAAGGCCCGCTACGCTGAACACTGAAGCTTTCTTT.

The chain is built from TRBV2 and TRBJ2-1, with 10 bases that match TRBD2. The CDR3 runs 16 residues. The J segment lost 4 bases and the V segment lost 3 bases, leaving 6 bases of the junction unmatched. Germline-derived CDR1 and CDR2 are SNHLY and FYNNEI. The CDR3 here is CASSEGRTSGYNEQFF. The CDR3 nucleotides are TGTGCCAGCAGTGAGGGGCGGACTAGCGGATACAATGAGCAGTTCTTC.

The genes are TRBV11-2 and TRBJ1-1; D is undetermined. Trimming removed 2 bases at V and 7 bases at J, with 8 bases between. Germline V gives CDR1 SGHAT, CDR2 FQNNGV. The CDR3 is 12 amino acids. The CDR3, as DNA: TGTGCCAGCAGCTTATTGGGCGGTGAAGCTTTCTTT. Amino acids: CASSLLGGEAFF. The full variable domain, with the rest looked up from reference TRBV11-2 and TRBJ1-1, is EAGVAQSPRYKIIEKRQSVAFWCNPISGHATLYWYQQILGQGPKLLIQFQNNGVVDDSQLPKDRFSAERLKGVDSTLKIQPAKLEDSAVYLCASSLLGGEAFFGQGTRLTVV.

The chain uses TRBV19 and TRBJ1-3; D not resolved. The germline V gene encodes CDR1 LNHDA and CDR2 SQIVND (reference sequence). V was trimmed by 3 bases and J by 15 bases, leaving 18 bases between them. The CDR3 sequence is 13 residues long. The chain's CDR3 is CASSIEARRTTYF. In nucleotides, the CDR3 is TGTGCCAGTAGTATTGAAGCTCGTCGGACGACATATTTT.

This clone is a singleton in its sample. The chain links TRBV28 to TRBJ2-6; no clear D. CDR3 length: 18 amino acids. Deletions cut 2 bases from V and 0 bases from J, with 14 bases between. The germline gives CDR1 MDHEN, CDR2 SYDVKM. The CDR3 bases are TGTGCCAGCAGTTTAGTAGGTGTTACCATCTCTGGGGCCAACGTCCTGACTTTC. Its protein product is CASSLVGVTISGANVLTF.

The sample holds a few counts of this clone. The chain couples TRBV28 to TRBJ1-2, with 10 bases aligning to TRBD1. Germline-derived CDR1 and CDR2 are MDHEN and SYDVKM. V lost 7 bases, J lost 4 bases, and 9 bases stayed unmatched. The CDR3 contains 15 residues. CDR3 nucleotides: TGTGCCAGCATGGGGGGACAGGGGACCGCCTATGGCTACACCTTC. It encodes CASMGGQGTAYGYTF.